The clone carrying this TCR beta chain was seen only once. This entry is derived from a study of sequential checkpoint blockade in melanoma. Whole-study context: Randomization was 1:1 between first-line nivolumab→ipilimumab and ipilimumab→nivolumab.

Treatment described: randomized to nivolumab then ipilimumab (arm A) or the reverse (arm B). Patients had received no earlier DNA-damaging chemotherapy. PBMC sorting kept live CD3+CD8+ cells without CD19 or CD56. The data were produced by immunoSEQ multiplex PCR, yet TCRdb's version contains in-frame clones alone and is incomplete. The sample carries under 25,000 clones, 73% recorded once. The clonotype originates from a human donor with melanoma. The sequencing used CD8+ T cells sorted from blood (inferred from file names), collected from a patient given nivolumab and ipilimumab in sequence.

This chain's CDR3 is CASSTDSTDTQYF. CDR3 DNA: TGTGCCAGCAGCACAGACAGCACAGATACGCAGTATTTT. The chain employs TRBV7-9 and TRBJ2-3; no firm D call. Between the trimmed V and J ends, which lost 5 bases and 0 bases, there was a span of 6 bases. The CDR3 runs 13 residues. Per germline, CDR1 SEHNR and CDR2 FQNEAQ (reference sequence).